Included here is one T cell receptor (beta chain) sequence, with context. This CDR3 is 12 amino acids long. V was pared by 2 bases and J by 4 bases, with 8 bases between. Per germline, CDR1 SQVTM and CDR2 ANQGSEA. The sample comes from a study of identical twins. TCRdb itself ran the 5' RACE reads through MiXCR, one entry per CDR3 protein. The sample records 500,000 to 600,000 distinct CDR3 sequences, less than 25% being singletons. Healthy Caucasians were all of the donors. These data also formed part of another study, on T cells expressing NK-cell markers. That study reports: Sorted CD3+CD56+NKG2C+, CD3+CD56+NKG2C- and CD3+CD56-NKG2C+ T-cell subsets were beta-chain profiled.

The source is a woman younger than 30 in good health. The chain is built from TRBV29-1 and TRBJ1-1; no reliable D call. Material for sequencing was CD4+ T cells sorted from blood. The CDR3 DNA follows: TGCAGCGTTGAATGGTTTGGCACTGAAGCTTTCTTT. Translation: CSVEWFGTEAFF.